The clone carrying this TCR beta chain was found many times. Trimming cost V 6 bases and J 4 bases; bases outside gene matches: 6. Germline V gene lookup returns CDR1 SNHLY and CDR2 FYNNEI. The CDR3 runs to 15 residues. Amplified TCR beta CDR3 regions came from RNA transcripts. First-round RT-PCR targeting the TCR CDR3 was performed with the HTBI primer set. A single record per CDR3 protein comes from TCRdb applying MiXCR to the multiplex PCR reads. The sample lists around 350,000 distinct CDR3 sequences, 15% to 20% seen once, with 3.5% to 4% in the top ten. It was considered stable Graves' hyperthyroidism when ophthalmopathy did not progress within 18 months. Exclusions: uncontrolled infection, other autoimmune disease, pregnancy, lactation. These data are taken from a study of T cells in Graves' hyperthyroidism and ophthalmopathy.

The sample consisted of blood. This receptor was identified in a woman between 18 and 29 years old with Graves' hyperthyroidism. The chain is built from TRBV2 and TRBJ2-2; TRBD1 matches 9 bases. Written as DNA, the CDR3 is TGTGCCAGCAGGGGACAGGGCGTGGGCACCGGGGAGCTGTTTTTT. Translated, it gives CASRGQGVGTGELFF. The full variable domain, its missing parts supplied by reference TRBV2 and TRBJ2-2, is EPEVTQTPSHQVTQMGQEVILRCVPISNHLYFYWYRQILGQKVEFLVSFYNNEISEKSEIFDDQFSVERPDGSNFTLKIRSTKLEDSAMYFCASRGQGVGTGELFFGEGSRLTVL.